Below, one T cell receptor (beta chain) is given with its context. Its antigen is currently not known. No much larger clone exists at a distance of one base, and base qualities are not known. Inclusive of the bounding cysteine and phenylalanine, the CDR3 is 15 residues long. CDR3 DNA only is kept here, 45 bases in frame from base 1. V is pared back by 0 bases and J by 1 base, with 9 bases lying between the germline termini. In the germline V gene, CDR1 corresponds to KGHSH and CDR2 to LQKENI. These data are taken from a study of T cell changes during pregnancy in multiple sclerosis (dated by TCRdb to about 2019). For the study in its entirety: The study examined how the T cell repertoire changed over the course of pregnancy in women with multiple sclerosis.

The library was made by the immunoSEQ multiplex PCR assay. Sourced from immuneACCESS, this table was stored by TCRdb with only in-frame sequences that have V and J called. A share of the clones is absent; for the studies checked, an unresolved V gene accounts for under half, and the remainder has no known explanation. The sample profile shows tens of thousands of clones; roughly 90% of them were found once. The top ten clones comprise 1.4% to 1.5% of the sample. The chain employs TRBV18 and TRBJ1-1, and the D gene may be TRBD1, 6 bases matching. The receptor was isolated from a female donor in good health, enrolled as a control in a pregnancy study. The sample in question was peripheral blood, obtained in the first trimester of pregnancy. The DNA reads TGTGCCAGCTCACCACCAGGGGGAAAGAACACTGAAGCTTTCTTT. Its translation is CASSPPGGKNTEAFF.